The rows below give T cell receptor beta chains drawn from one sample of a study of blood T cell repertoires in COVID-19. Assay used: immunoSEQ multiplex PCR; TCRdb lists only in-frame clones, some missing. Here the sample spans about 140,000 clones, around 88% being singletons. The sample consisted of peripheral blood. Receptor source: a human donor in a cohort sampled during active COVID-19. CDR3s include the opening cysteine and the closing phenylalanine or tryptophan. Each record gives: clone size, J gene, D gene, CDR3 length, V gene, CDR3 protein, CDR3 DNA. A D gene is named only where the DNA matches it firmly. A row's size may be missing; if present it is once, few, many or a size class.

>-|TRBJ2-4|TRBD2|15|TRBV6-5
CASRPRGGAKNIQYF
TGTGCCAGCAGGCCACGCGGGGGAGCCAAAAACATTCAGTACTTC
>once|TRBJ2-7|-|19|TRBV21-1
CASSKPPGASGSLLYEQYF
TGTGCCAGCAGCAAACCGCCCGGGGCTAGCGGGAGTCTGCTCTACGAGCAGTACTTC
>-|TRBJ2-1|-|14|TRBV30
CACVAGSSYNEQFF
TGTGCCTGCGTCGCCGGTAGCTCCTACAATGAGCAGTTCTTC
>few|TRBJ1-3|-|17|TRBV7-9
CASSLAGARSSGNTIYF
TGTGCCAGCAGCTTAGCGGGCGCAAGAAGCTCTGGAAACACCATATATTTT
>-|TRBJ2-7|TRBD1|15|TRBV9
CASSVGGQGPNEQYF
TGTGCCAGCAGCGTAGGCGGACAGGGGCCCAACGAGCAGTACTTC
>few|TRBJ2-7|-|14|TRBV7-2
CASSSVALAYEQYF
TGTGCCAGCAGCTCAGTCGCCTTGGCCTACGAGCAGTACTTC
>-|TRBJ2-1|TRBD2|15|TRBV10-3
CAIRSTLAGHNEQFF
TGTGCCATCAGATCTACACTAGCGGGGCACAATGAGCAGTTCTTC
>once|TRBJ2-1|-|13|TRBV10-3
CAISEKGVDEQFF
TGTGCCATCAGTGAGAAGGGGGTGGATGAGCAGTTCTTC
>-|TRBJ2-3|TRBD2|18|TRBV27
CASSFGTSGAPSTDTQYF
TGTGCCAGCAGTTTTGGGACTAGCGGGGCCCCTAGCACAGATACGCAGTATTTT
>-|TRBJ2-7|-|15|TRBV24-1
CATSDSGTLGWEQYF
TGTGCCACCAGTGATTCCGGGACTCTGGGTTGGGAGCAGTACTTC
>-|TRBJ2-7|TRBD2|18|TRBV27
CASRPTWTSGRAGDEQYF
TGTGCCAGCAGACCAACGTGGACTAGCGGGAGGGCCGGCGACGAGCAGTACTTC
>-|TRBJ2-7|-|16|TRBV7-9
CASSRLSGQPGYEQYF
TGTGCCAGCAGCCGTCTTTCAGGACAGCCTGGCTACGAGCAGTACTTC
>-|TRBJ2-7|-|15|TRBV21-1
CASSRRGTSGYEQYF
TGTGCCAGCAGCCGAAGGGGGACTAGCGGATACGAGCAGTACTTC
>-|TRBJ2-7|-|14|TRBV4-1
CASSQEGAGREQYF
TGCGCCAGCAGCCAAGAAGGGGCAGGGAGGGAGCAGTACTTC
>-|TRBJ2-2|-|16|TRBV7-3
CASSPARGRNTGELFF
TGTGCCAGCAGCCCCGCCAGGGGTAGGAACACCGGGGAGCTGTTTTTT
>few|TRBJ1-1|TRBD1|14|TRBV2
CASRETGFLTEAFF
TGTGCCAGCAGGGAGACAGGGTTTCTGACTGAAGCTTTCTTT
>-|TRBJ1-2|TRBD1|15|TRBV28
CASSPWTGSNYGYTF
TGTGCCAGCAGTCCGTGGACAGGTTCTAACTATGGCTACACCTTC
>-|TRBJ1-1|-|14|TRBV10-3
CAISGGGRHTEAFF
TGTGCCATCAGTGGCGGGGGCCGCCACACTGAAGCTTTCTTT
>-|TRBJ1-1|-|17|TRBV18
CASSPLGRVRRDTEAFF
TGTGCCAGCTCACCACTCGGCAGGGTACGACGGGACACTGAAGCTTTCTTT
>-|TRBJ2-7|TRBD1|14|TRBV25-1
CASSPMGQAQEQYF
TGTGCCAGCAGTCCCATGGGACAGGCTCAAGAGCAGTACTTC
>-|TRBJ1-4|-|15|TRBV2
CATTSTAPTNEKLFF
TGTGCCACAACAAGTACAGCCCCAACTAATGAAAAACTGTTTTTT
>few|TRBJ1-1|-|16|TRBV9
CASSVAPLGANTEAFF
TGTGCCAGCAGCGTAGCTCCCCTTGGAGCGAACACTGAAGCTTTCTTT
>-|TRBJ2-7|-|13|TRBV6-5
CASTSGGAYEQYF
TGTGCCAGCACATCTGGCGGGGCCTACGAGCAGTACTTC
>-|TRBJ2-3|-|16|TRBV7-2
CASSLRRTLNVDTQYF
TGTGCCAGCAGCCTCCGGAGGACTCTCAATGTGGATACGCAGTATTTT
>-|TRBJ1-4|-|14|TRBV5-5
CASSWTGLNEKLFF
TGTGCCAGCAGCTGGACTGGACTAAATGAAAAACTGTTTTTT
>-|TRBJ1-2|-|11|TRBV2
CASSLLYGYTF
TGTGCCAGCAGTCTTTTATATGGCTACACCTTC
>once|TRBJ2-5|TRBD1|15|TRBV5-1
CASSLVQGARETQYF
TGCGCCAGCAGCTTGGTGCAGGGGGCACGGGAGACCCAGTACTTC
>-|TRBJ1-1|-|11|TRBV29-1
CSVETGGIPFF
TGCAGCGTTGAAACGGGAGGGATCCCTTTCTTT
>-|TRBJ2-1|-|15|TRBV11-2
CASSQDTLGSNEQFF
TGTGCCAGCAGCCAGGACACCCTGGGGTCCAATGAGCAGTTCTTC
>-|TRBJ1-4|TRBD1|14|TRBV9
CASSTGTGNEKLFF
TGTGCCAGCAGTACAGGGACAGGGAATGAAAAACTGTTTTTT
>-|TRBJ2-3|TRBD2|22|TRBV10-3
CAISDPTSSLLAGGLRADTQYF
TGTGCCATCAGTGATCCCACATCTTCGCTACTAGCGGGGGGGCTGAGGGCAGATACGCAGTATTTT
>once|TRBJ2-7|TRBD2|15|TRBV18
CASSFEGLAGYEQYF
TGTGCCAGCTCATTCGAGGGACTAGCGGGCTACGAGCAGTACTTC
>-|TRBJ2-2|-|14|TRBV6-6
CASSYPSGTGELFF
TGTGCCAGCAGTTACCCGTCGGGAACCGGGGAGCTGTTTTTT
>-|TRBJ1-4|-|13|TRBV30
CAWSGGVNEKLFF
TGTGCCTGGAGCGGGGGAGTAAATGAAAAACTGTTTTTT
>-|TRBJ2-5|TRBD2|14|TRBV6-5
CASSRSGSGETQYF
TGTGCCAGCAGTCGAAGCGGGAGCGGGGAGACCCAGTACTTC
>-|TRBJ2-3|TRBD2|16|TRBV10-3
CAISESLAGVADTQYF
TGTGCCATCAGTGAGTCTTTAGCGGGGGTGGCAGATACGCAGTATTTT
>-|TRBJ2-7|TRBD2|15|TRBV7-9
CASSFSGGAGYEQYF
TGTGCCAGCAGCTTTAGCGGGGGGGCGGGCTACGAGCAGTACTTC
>-|TRBJ2-7|TRBD2|15|TRBV7-9
CASSSGTSGNYEQYF
TGTGCCAGCAGCTCCGGGACTAGCGGGAATTACGAGCAGTACTTC
>-|TRBJ2-3|-|14|TRBV7-8
CASSSLGLADTQYF
TGTGCCAGCAGCTCCCTGGGCCTTGCGGATACGCAGTATTTT
>-|TRBJ2-3|TRBD2|15|TRBV19
CASSMEAGGADTQYF
TGTGCCAGTAGTATGGAGGCGGGAGGGGCAGATACGCAGTATTTT
>-|TRBJ2-7|TRBD1|14|TRBV28
CASSLDRGSYEQYF
TGTGCCAGCAGTTTAGACAGGGGGTCTTACGAGCAGTACTTC
>-|TRBJ1-6|-|17|TRBV11-2
CASSLHGSGSYNSPLHF
TGTGCCAGCAGCTTACACGGTTCGGGCTCCTATAATTCACCCCTCCACTTT